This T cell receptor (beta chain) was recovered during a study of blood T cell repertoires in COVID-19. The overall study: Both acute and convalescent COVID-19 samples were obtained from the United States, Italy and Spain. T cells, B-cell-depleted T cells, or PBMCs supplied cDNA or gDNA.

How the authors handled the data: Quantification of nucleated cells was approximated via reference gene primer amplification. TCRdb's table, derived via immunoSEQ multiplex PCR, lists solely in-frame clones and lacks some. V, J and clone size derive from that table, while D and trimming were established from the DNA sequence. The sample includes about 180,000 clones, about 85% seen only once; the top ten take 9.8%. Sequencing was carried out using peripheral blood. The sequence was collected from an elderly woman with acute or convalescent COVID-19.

The CDR3 spells CASSSGQTNYQPQHF. The CDR3 coding sequence is TGTGCCAGCAGTTCGGGACAGACGAATTACCAGCCCCAGCATTTT. The J gene is TRBJ1-5, the V gene TRBV6-6; 7 bases are a match to TRBD1. In germline, CDR1 is MNHNY, CDR2 SVGAGI (reference sequence). V shed 4 bases and J 7 bases; nucleotides not matched to a gene: 10. The CDR3 spans 15 residues.